These 10 T cell receptor beta chains came from one sample sequenced in a study of cytomegalovirus exposure and HLA in healthy donors. PCR involved 60 Vbeta and 13 Jbeta primers. Libraries were prepared by immunoSEQ multiplex PCR; TCRdb keeps only in-frame clonotypes and omits some of them. The sample has some 99,000 clones; 55% to 80% are singletons. What was sequenced was PBMCs. These receptors originate from a female donor in good health and CMV-seronegative.

The chain recombines TRBV7-9 with TRBJ2-1; 11 bases are a match to TRBD2. After removal of 5 bases from V and 3 bases from J, the junction contained 9 bases not matched to a gene. Germline values: CDR1 SEHNR, CDR2 FQNEAQ (reference sequence). The CDR3 covers 17 residues. The CDR3 region is CASSPKLAGAVYNEQFF. The CDR3 DNA reads as TGTGCCAGCAGCCCTAAACTAGCGGGGGCCGTCTACAATGAGCAGTTCTTC.

The V and J genes are TRBV9 and TRBJ1-1; D not certain. V was trimmed by 1 base and J by 3 bases, leaving 7 bases between them. The germline gives CDR1 SGDLS, CDR2 YYNGEE. The CDR3 sequence is 13 residues long. CDR3 residues: CASSVTSDTEAFF. As DNA, the CDR3 is TGTGCCAGCAGCGTAACTAGTGACACTGAAGCTTTCTTT.

The V and J genes are TRBV28 and TRBJ1-5; D not certain. The germline CDR1 and CDR2 sequences are MDHEN and SYDVKM. Deletions cut 4 bases from V and 6 bases from J, with 10 bases between. This CDR3 region has 13 residues. CDR3 in DNA: TGTGCCAGCAGTTCAGTCCGGGGTCAGCCCCAGCATTTT. Translated, it gives CASSSVRGQPQHF.

The V call is TRBV7-8, the J call TRBJ1-1; possible D gene TRBD1, 5 bases. From germline, CDR1 is SGHVS and CDR2 FQNEAQ. The length of the CDR3 is 16 residues. Trimming took 2 bases from V and 1 from J, leaving 14 bases between them. CDR3 in DNA: TGTGCCAGCAGCTTATATGATGCGGGGGAGAACACTGAAGCTTTCTTT. This encodes CASSLYDAGENTEAFF.

In regard to this clone: Other DNA sequences from this sample encode an identical CDR3 as well. V is TRBV7-8 and J is TRBJ2-2, with a possible D match to TRBD2 (6 bases). Per germline, CDR1 SGHVS and CDR2 FQNEAQ. The V end lost 5 bases, the J end lost 2 bases, and 9 bases lay between the germline ends. The CDR3 length is 14 residues. The CDR3 protein is CASSLGLNTGELFF. Written as DNA, the CDR3 is TGTGCCAGCAGCCTGGGACTTAACACCGGGGAGCTGTTTTTT.

The chain recombines TRBV19 with TRBJ2-1, with TRBD2 matching 7 bases. The CDR3 covers 13 residues. Per germline, CDR1 LNHDA and CDR2 SQIVND (reference sequence). V gave up 3 bases and J gave up 12 bases; unmatched junction bases: 8. CDR3 in amino acids: CASSISQRGAQFF. The CDR3 DNA follows: TGTGCCAGTAGTATTTCCCAGCGGGGTGCGCAGTTCTTC.

The J gene is TRBJ2-2, the V gene TRBV7-3; D is perhaps TRBD2 (5 bases). The CDR3 covers 15 residues. The germline gives CDR1 SGHTA, CDR2 FQGTGA. Between the trimmed V and J ends, which lost 1 base and 7 bases, there was a span of 13 bases. The CDR3: CASSLNQAGNGELFF. In DNA, the CDR3 is TGTGCCAGCAGCTTAAACCAGGCCGGGAACGGGGAGCTGTTTTTT.

J is TRBJ1-5 and V is TRBV6-5; unclear D gene. V was clipped by 4 bases and J by 7 bases, with 20 bases between them. Germline CDR1 and CDR2: MNHEY and SVGAGI. The CDR3 consists of 16 residues. CDR3 DNA: TGTGCCAGCAGTTCAGGTTTTAAAGACGGCAGGCAGCCCCAGCATTTT. This codes for CASSSGFKDGRQPQHF.

The CDR3 nucleotides read TGTGCCAGCAGTTTTCCTCGGATAGCGGACGAGCAGTACTTC. As protein: CASSFPRIADEQYF. The chain employs TRBV28 and TRBJ2-7, with D perhaps matching TRBD2 (6 bases). CDR1 and CDR2 (germline): MDHEN, SYDVKM. V lost 3 bases, J lost 5 bases, and 14 bases lay in between. This CDR3 region has 14 residues. Complete variable domain (other parts from reference TRBV28 and TRBJ2-7): DVKVTQSSRYLVKRTGEKVFLECVQDMDHENMFWYRQDPGLGLRLIYFSYDVKMKEKGDIPEGYSVSREKKERFSLILESASTNQTSMYLCASSFPRIADEQYFGPGTRLTVT.

This clone was seen more than once but under ten times. This chain joins TRBV28 and TRBJ1-4; TRBD1 aligns across 9 bases. The CDR3 loop spans 15 amino acids. J was trimmed by 8 bases and V by 4 bases; bases with no gene match: 8. Germline V gene sequence: CDR1 MDHEN, CDR2 SYDVKM. CDR3 sequence (DNA): TGTGCCAGCAGTTCCTCCGGGACAGGGTTCGAAAAACTGTTTTTT. Its protein is CASSSSGTGFEKLFF.